The following is a T cell receptor (beta chain) sequence with its context. The data originate from a study of OX40 agonist ivuxolimab in advanced cancers. Study-level information: The dose of intravenous ivuxolimab that patients received every 2 weeks ranged from 0.01 to 10 mg/kg.

Using immunoSEQ multiplex PCR, the repertoire was profiled, and TCRdb retains in-frame clones only, with some absent. The sample comprises roughly 48,000 clones, about 85% of which are singletons, and about 9.8% rests with the top ten. CDR3 size: 16 residues. Germline CDR1 and CDR2: SGHDN and FVKESK. Deletions cut 4 bases from V and 7 bases from J, with 19 bases between. This sequence joins TRBV14 and TRBJ1-4; no clear D gene. The source is an adult with an advanced solid tumor such as melanoma, head and neck, liver or kidney cancer. Sequenced here: CD4+ or CD8+ T cells sorted from blood, sampled in a trial of the OX40 agonist ivuxolimab. The CDR3 DNA is TGTGCCAGCAGCCCTGGCTGGGGAAGGGAGCCTGAAAAACTGTTTTTT. Its translation is CASSPGWGREPEKLFF.